This T cell receptor beta chain appears in the sequencing data of a study of cytomegalovirus exposure and HLA in healthy donors. In the case of this clone: What it binds is not known.

There are 14 residues in the CDR3. Trimming cost V 4 bases and J 6 bases; bases outside gene matches: 7. Germline V gene data show CDR1 as SGHRS and CDR2 as YFSETQ. Regarding the study as a whole: Presence/absence analyses took donor sequencing depth as roughly uniform. A later analysis reportedly identified an Asian-associated ancestry cluster as carrying fewer N-insertions than the roughly 720-donor mean. Clonal expansion, a later analysis showed, was greater in HLA-associated TCR beta chains than in equally common others. Later on, an analysis found that several of the most significant clusters appeared to be linked to common viral pathogens, which included parvovirus B19.

The study ran its PCR with 60 Vbeta and 13 Jbeta primers. Method: immunoSEQ multiplex PCR; TCRdb's copy keeps in-frame clones and lacks some. The sample includes 110,000 to 150,000 clones, around 70% of them seen just once. This clonotype originated in a woman aged 55-75 years in good health and CMV-seropositive. The specimen sequenced was PBMCs. The V call is TRBV5-1, the J call TRBJ1-1, with 9 bases that match TRBD1. In DNA, the CDR3 is TGCGCCAGCAGCGTAACAGGGGGCAACGCTGAAGCTTTCTTT. Protein product: CASSVTGGNAEAFF.